These T cell receptor beta chains were read from a single sample in a study of cytomegalovirus exposure and HLA in healthy donors. Measured with immunoSEQ multiplex PCR; TCRdb has only the in-frame clones, and not every one. Among more than 95,000 clones listed, about 74% were seen once. Sequencing was done on a sample of PBMCs. These TCRs come from a woman between 45 and 60 years old in good health and CMV-seropositive. CDR3s include the opening cysteine and the closing phenylalanine or tryptophan.

J gene	V gene	CDR3 protein
TRBJ2-1	TRBV6-6	CASSERGGDEQFF
TRBJ1-2	TRBV5-4	CASSLGRQSASANYGYTF
TRBJ1-1	TRBV4-2	CASSRFWVGSTEAFF
TRBJ1-3	TRBV5-7	CASTLLWGLRNTIYF
TRBJ2-2	TRBV10-3	CAISESSRPGTGELFF
TRBJ2-1	TRBV6-5	CASLRGGVGNEQFF
TRBJ2-2	TRBV7-9	CSSSLVLGNTGELFF
TRBJ1-1	TRBV6-6	CASMRAPQTEAFF
TRBJ2-1	TRBV6-4	CASSAASGGNEQFF
TRBJ2-3	TRBV9	CASSAGLAGGPTDTQYF
TRBJ2-7	TRBV5-1	CASSGTGGAYEQYF
TRBJ1-4	TRBV28	CASSSIGQLPGKLFF
TRBJ1-6	TRBV28	CASSLYGGNSPLHF
TRBJ2-5	TRBV6-5	CASSYSRGRPETQYF
TRBJ2-7	TRBV7-8	CASSFLSRGRLAEQYF
TRBJ1-4	TRBV4-3	CASSPQDRKNEKLFF
TRBJ1-6	TRBV19	CASTKPRQGHNSPLHF
TRBJ2-7	TRBV23-1	CATPSTGSEQYF
TRBJ2-7	TRBV6-5	CASRLISGTYEQYF
TRBJ1-2	TRBV10-3	CAISEGTVINYGYTF
TRBJ1-2	TRBV5-1	CASSIQGGNGYTF
TRBJ2-5	TRBV12-5	CATVSPSGSQETQYF
TRBJ1-6	TRBV6-5	CASSRRQAPNSPLHF
TRBJ2-5	TRBV5-4	CASSLPGQQKLTQYF
TRBJ2-3	TRBV6-1	CASSEIMTRGDTQYF
TRBJ2-3	TRBV5-4	CASSLQGVVDTQYF
TRBJ2-3	TRBV5-1	CASSQTSEITDTQYF
TRBJ2-1	TRBV5-6	CASSLRAGGLYNEQFF
TRBJ2-3	TRBV7-6	CASSDRGGPTDTQYF
TRBJ2-5	TRBV7-9	CASSSTGTGVQETQYF
TRBJ2-1	TRBV7-9	CASTPDSYNEQFF
TRBJ1-3	TRBV2	CASSPGNTIYF
TRBJ1-1	TRBV4-1	CASSQEPGQGTNTEAFF
TRBJ1-3	TRBV6-6	CASSYDRQVGNTIYF
TRBJ2-1	TRBV5-4	CASSLAGASGFYNEQFF
TRBJ2-3	TRBV29-1	CSVDGLLGTDTQYF
TRBJ2-1	TRBV5-1	CASSFSRLAGGQEQFF
TRBJ2-7	TRBV5-1	CASSPDNSYEQYF
TRBJ2-7	TRBV11-2	CASSLRQALEQYF
TRBJ2-7	TRBV7-2	CASSLIGTAYEQYF
TRBJ2-5	TRBV7-7	CASSLAEGEIETQYF
TRBJ2-7	TRBV12-5	CASGSGSQQYF
TRBJ1-4	TRBV7-9	CASSLALVQDEKLFF
TRBJ1-5	TRBV28	CASRTAHSNQPQHF
TRBJ1-5	TRBV30	CAWSGGGGQPQHF
TRBJ2-1	TRBV6-1	CASSEGRGRVDNEQFF
TRBJ1-4	TRBV10-2	CASGATATNEKLFF
TRBJ2-6	TRBV15	CATSRDTGSGANVLTF